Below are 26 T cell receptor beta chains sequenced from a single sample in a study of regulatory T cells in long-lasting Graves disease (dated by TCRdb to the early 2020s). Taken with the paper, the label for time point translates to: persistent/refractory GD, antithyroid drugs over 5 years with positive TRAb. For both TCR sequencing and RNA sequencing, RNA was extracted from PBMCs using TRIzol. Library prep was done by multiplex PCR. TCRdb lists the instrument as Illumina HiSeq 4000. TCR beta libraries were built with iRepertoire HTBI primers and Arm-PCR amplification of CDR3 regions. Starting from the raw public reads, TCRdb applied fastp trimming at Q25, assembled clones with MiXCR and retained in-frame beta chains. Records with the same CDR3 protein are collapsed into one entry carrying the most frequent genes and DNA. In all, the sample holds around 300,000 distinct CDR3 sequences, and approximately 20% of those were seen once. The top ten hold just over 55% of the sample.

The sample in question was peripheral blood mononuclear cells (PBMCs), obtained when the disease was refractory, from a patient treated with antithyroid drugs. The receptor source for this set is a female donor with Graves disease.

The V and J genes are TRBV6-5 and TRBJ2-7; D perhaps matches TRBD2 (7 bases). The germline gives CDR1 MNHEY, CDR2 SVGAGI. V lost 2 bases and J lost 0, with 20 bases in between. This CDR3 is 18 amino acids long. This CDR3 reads CASSYGGGRTFVSYEQYF. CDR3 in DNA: TGTGCCAGCAGTTACGGGGGGGGCCGGACTTTCGTCTCCTACGAGCAGTACTTC.

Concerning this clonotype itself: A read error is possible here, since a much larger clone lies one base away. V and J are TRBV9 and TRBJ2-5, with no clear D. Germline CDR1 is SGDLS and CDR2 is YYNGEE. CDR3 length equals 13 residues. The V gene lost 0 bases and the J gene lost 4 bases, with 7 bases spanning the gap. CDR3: CASSVGWRETQYF. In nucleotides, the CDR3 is TGTGCCAGCAGCGTAGGCTGGAGAGAGACCCAGTACTTC.

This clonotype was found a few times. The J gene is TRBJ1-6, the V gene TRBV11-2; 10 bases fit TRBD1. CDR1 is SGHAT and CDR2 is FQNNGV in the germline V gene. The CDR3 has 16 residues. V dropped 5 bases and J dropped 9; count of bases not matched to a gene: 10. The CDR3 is CASSPLRGQGFSPLHF. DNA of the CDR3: TGTGCCAGCAGCCCCCTGAGGGGACAGGGGTTTTCACCCCTCCACTTT.

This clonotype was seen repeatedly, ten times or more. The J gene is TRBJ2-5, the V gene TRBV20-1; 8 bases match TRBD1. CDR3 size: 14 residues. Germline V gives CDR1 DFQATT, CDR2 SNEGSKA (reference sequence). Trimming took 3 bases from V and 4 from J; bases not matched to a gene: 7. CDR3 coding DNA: TGCAGTGCTAGCGTGGACAGGGACGGAGAGACCCAGTACTTC. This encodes CSASVDRDGETQYF.

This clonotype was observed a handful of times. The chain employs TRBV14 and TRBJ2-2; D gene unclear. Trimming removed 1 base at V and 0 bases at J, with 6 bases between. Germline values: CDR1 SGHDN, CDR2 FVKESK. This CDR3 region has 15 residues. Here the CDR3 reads CASSQGDTNTGELFF. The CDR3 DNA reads TGTGCCAGCAGCCAAGGTGATACGAACACCGGGGAGCTGTTTTTT.

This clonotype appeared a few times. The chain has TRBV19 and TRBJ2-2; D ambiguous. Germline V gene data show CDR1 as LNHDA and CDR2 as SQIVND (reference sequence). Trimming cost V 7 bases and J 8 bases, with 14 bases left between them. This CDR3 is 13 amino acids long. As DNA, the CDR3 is TGTGCCAGTAATATTGGTTTCGAAGGGGAGCTGTTTTTT. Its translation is CASNIGFEGELFF.

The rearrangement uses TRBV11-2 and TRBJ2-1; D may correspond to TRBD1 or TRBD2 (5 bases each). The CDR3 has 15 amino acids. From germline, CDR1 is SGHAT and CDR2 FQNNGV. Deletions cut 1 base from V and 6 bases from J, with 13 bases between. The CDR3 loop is CASSLAGPSGNEQFF. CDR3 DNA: TGTGCCAGCAGCTTAGCGGGACCTTCCGGCAATGAGCAGTTCTTC.

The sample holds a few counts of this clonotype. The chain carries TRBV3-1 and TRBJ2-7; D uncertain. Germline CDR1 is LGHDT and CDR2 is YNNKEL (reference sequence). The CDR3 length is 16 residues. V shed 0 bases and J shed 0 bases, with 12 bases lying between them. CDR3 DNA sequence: TGTGCCAGCAGCCAAGAAGCCGGCCCCTACTCCTACGAGCAGTACTTC. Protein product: CASSQEAGPYSYEQYF.

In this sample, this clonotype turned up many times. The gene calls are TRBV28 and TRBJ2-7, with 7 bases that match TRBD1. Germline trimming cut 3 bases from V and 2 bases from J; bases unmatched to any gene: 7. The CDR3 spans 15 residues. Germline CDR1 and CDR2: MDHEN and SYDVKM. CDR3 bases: TGTGCCAGCAGTTTCGCGACAGGGTCTGCCTACGAGCAGTACTTC. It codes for CASSFATGSAYEQYF.

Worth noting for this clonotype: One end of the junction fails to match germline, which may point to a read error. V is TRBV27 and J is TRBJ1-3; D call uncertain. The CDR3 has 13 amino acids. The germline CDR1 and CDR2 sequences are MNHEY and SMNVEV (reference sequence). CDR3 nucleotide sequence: TGTGCCAGCAGTCTAAACCTTGGAACCACCATATATTTT. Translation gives CASSLNLGTTIYF.

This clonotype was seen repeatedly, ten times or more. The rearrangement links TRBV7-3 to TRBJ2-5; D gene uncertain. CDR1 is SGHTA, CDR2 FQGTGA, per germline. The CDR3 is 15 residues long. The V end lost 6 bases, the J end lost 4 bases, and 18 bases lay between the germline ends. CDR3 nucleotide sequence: TGTGCCAGCAGGCCTTCTGGAAACATGTTAGAGACCCAGTACTTC. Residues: CASRPSGNMLETQYF.

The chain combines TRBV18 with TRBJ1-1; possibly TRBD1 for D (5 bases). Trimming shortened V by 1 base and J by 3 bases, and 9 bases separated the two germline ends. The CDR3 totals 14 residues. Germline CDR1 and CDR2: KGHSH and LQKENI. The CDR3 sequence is CASSPLRGYTEAFF. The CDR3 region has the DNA TGTGCCAGCTCACCACTGAGGGGCTACACTGAAGCTTTCTTT.

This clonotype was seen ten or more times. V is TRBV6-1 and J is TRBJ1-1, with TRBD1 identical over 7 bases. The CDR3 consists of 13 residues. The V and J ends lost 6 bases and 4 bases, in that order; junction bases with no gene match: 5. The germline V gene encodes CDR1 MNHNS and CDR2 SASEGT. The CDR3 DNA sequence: TGTGCCAGCAGGAGGGGGCTCGTCACTGAAGCTTTCTTT. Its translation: CASRRGLVTEAFF.

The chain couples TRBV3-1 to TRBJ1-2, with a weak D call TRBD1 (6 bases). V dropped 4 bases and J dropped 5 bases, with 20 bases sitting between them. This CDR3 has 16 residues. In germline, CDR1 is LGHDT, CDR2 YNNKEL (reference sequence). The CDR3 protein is CASSPLGAPVYYGYTF. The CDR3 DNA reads TGTGCCAGCAGCCCTCTGGGGGCGCCAGTGTATTATGGCTACACCTTC.

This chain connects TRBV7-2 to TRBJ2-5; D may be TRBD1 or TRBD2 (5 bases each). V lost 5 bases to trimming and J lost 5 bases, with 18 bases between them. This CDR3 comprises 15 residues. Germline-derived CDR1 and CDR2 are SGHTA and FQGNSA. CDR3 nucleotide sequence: TGTGCCAGCAGCCAGAGCGGCCGCGAGGGGGAGACCCAGTACTTC. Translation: CASSQSGREGETQYF.

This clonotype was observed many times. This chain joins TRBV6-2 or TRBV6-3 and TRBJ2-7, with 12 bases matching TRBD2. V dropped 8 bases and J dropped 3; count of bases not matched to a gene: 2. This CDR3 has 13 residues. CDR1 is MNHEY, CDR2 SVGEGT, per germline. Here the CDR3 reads CASGTSGYYEQYF. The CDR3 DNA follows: TGTGCCAGCGGGACTAGCGGGTACTACGAGCAGTACTTC.

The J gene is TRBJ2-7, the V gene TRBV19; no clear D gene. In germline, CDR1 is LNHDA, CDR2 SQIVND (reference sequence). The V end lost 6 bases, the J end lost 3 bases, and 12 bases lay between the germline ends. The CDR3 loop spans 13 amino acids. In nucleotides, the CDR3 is TGTGCCAGTAGCGTCACTCCCTACTACGAGCAGTACTTC. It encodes CASSVTPYYEQYF.

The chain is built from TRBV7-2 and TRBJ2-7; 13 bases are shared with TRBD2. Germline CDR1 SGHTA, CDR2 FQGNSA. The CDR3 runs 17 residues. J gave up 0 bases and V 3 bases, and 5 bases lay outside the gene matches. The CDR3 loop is CASSLTSGGSSSYEQYF. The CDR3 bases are TGTGCCAGCAGCTTGACTAGCGGGGGGAGTAGCTCCTACGAGCAGTACTTC.

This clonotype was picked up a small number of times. CDR3 sequence reads: CSVEGRLAKETQYF. As DNA, the CDR3 is TGCAGCGTTGAAGGACGACTCGCGAAGGAGACCCAGTACTTC. The rearrangement joins TRBV29-1 to TRBJ2-5, with D unclear. This CDR3 region has 14 residues. Germline CDR1 and CDR2: SQVTM and ANQGSEA. With 1 base removed from V and 5 bases from J, the gap between germline ends came to 14 bases.

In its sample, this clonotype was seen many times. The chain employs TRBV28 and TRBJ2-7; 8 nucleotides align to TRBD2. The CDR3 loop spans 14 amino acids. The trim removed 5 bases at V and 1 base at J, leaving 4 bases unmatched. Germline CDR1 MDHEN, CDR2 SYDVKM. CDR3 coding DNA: TGTGCCAGCAGTCCGGCTAGCGGGTCCTACGAGCAGTACTTC. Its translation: CASSPASGSYEQYF.

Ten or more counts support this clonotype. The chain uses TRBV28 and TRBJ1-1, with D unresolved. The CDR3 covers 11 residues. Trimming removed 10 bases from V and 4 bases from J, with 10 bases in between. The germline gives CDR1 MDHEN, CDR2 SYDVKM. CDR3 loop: CATSLTTEAFF. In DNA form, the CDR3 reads TGTGCCACGAGCCTAACCACTGAAGCTTTCTTT.

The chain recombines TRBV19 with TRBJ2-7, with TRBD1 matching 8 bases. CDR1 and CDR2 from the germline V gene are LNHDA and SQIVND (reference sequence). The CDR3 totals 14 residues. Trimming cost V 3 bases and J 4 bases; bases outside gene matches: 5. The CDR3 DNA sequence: TGTGCCAGTAGTATCGGGACAGGATCATACGAGCAGTACTTC. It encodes CASSIGTGSYEQYF.

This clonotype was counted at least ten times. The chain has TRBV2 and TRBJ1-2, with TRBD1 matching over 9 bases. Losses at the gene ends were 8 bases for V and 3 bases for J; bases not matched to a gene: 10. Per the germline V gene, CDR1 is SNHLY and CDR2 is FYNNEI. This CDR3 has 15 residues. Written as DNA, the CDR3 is TGTGCCAGCTCCTCACGGGACAGGGAAGACTATGGCTACACCTTC. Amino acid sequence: CASSSRDREDYGYTF.

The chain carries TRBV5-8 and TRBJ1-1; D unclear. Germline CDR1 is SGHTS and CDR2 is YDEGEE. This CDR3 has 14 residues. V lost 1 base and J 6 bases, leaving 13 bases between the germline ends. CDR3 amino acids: CASSLYEVVAEAFF. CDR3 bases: TGTGCCAGCAGCTTGTATGAAGTGGTGGCTGAAGCTTTCTTT.

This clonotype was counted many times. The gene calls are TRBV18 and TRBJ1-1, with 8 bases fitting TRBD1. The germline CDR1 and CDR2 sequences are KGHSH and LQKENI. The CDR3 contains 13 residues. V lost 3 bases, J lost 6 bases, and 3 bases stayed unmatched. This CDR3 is CASSPDRGAEAFF. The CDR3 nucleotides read TGTGCCAGCTCACCCGACAGGGGTGCTGAAGCTTTCTTT.

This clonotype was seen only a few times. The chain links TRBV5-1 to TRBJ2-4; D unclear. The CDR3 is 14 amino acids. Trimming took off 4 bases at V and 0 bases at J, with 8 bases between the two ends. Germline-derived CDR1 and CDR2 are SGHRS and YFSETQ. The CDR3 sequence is CASSPTVAKNIQYF. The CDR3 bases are TGCGCCAGCAGCCCCACGGTAGCCAAAAACATTCAGTACTTC.